Sequencing of this T cell receptor beta chain was carried out in a study of blood T cells in healthy people across ages. V dropped 10 bases and J dropped 7 bases, with 17 bases sitting between them. The CDR3 is made up of 13 amino acids. CDR1 and CDR2 from the germline V gene are MNHEY and SVGEGT. On this clonotype: Its cognate antigen is unknown.

Primers used in a second PCR of about 6 to 11 cycles were a sample-barcoded 5' primer and a J-beta primer mix. Every cDNA was tagged by a template-switch adaptor with 12 random nucleotides. TCRdb fed the 5' RACE reads into MiXCR, producing one record per CDR3 protein. The data show about 570,000 distinct CDR3 sequences, 25% to 30% seen once. Donors were systemically healthy Caucasian individuals from Russia aged 6 to 90 years. Study-wide points: Older age went with lower TCR beta diversity per million T cells, in a roughly linear way. Diversity was higher, and naive CD4+ cells more numerous, in long-lived donors than in aged donors.

This TCR derives from a woman in her 70s in good health. Sequenced material: blood. This chain links TRBV6-2 or TRBV6-3 with TRBJ1-5; a weak D match, TRBD1 (6 bases). CDR3 nucleotides: TGTGCCACCTTGGACCGGGGGCTCCAGCCCCAGCATTTT. Translating it yields CATLDRGLQPQHF.